A selection of T cell receptor beta chains follows, all from one sample in a study of OX40 agonist ivuxolimab in advanced cancers. Profiling relied on immunoSEQ multiplex PCR, and the TCRdb table lists in-frame clones only, not all of them. The sample consists of about 50,000 clones, roughly 90% of them appearing once. This sample comprised CD4+ or CD8+ T cells sorted from blood, obtained in a trial of the OX40 agonist ivuxolimab. These receptors were collected from an adult with an advanced solid tumor such as melanoma, head and neck, liver or kidney cancer. Each CDR3 is given with its conserved first and last residue. D genes are given only for firm matches. Clone size is not always given. Where it is, it says once, few, many or a class for expanded clones.

V gene: TRBV29-1; clone size: .; J gene: TRBJ2-1; D gene: .; CDR3 DNA: TGCAGCGTCCCCTTAGCGCGTGAGCAGTTCTTC; CDR3 protein: CSVPLAREQFF
V gene: TRBV28; clone size: .; J gene: TRBJ2-3; D gene: .; CDR3 DNA: TGTGCCAGCCGCTCAGGGGCCGCAATTGCAGATACGCAGTATTTT; CDR3 protein: CASRSGAAIADTQYF
V gene: TRBV27; clone size: once; J gene: TRBJ2-2; D gene: .; CDR3 DNA: TGTGCCAGCAGTTTTCTTGCCGGGACTAACACCGGGGAGCTGTTTTTT; CDR3 protein: CASSFLAGTNTGELFF
V gene: TRBV28; clone size: .; J gene: TRBJ1-2; D gene: .; CDR3 DNA: TGTGCCAGCATTCTTTCAGCGGGGCCCAACTATGGCTACACCTTC; CDR3 protein: CASILSAGPNYGYTF
V gene: TRBV7-3; clone size: .; J gene: TRBJ1-1; D gene: .; CDR3 DNA: TGTGCCAGCAGCTTATCAGGTAGCACTGAAGCTTTCTTT; CDR3 protein: CASSLSGSTEAFF
V gene: TRBV4-1; clone size: .; J gene: TRBJ2-2; D gene: .; CDR3 DNA: TGCGCCAGCAGCCAAGAAGGAGGGACCGGGGAGCTGTTTTTT; CDR3 protein: CASSQEGGTGELFF
V gene: TRBV9; clone size: .; J gene: TRBJ2-1; D gene: .; CDR3 DNA: TGTGCCAGCAGCGGGTCCCAGAGGGACTTCTCCTACAATGAGCAGTTCTTC; CDR3 protein: CASSGSQRDFSYNEQFF
V gene: TRBV27; clone size: .; J gene: TRBJ2-7; D gene: TRBD2; CDR3 DNA: TGTGCCAGCAGTTATGGCGGGAGAATCTACGAGCAGTACTTC; CDR3 protein: CASSYGGRIYEQYF
V gene: TRBV14; clone size: .; J gene: TRBJ2-2; D gene: TRBD2; CDR3 DNA: TGTGCCAGCAGCCAAGATTGGGCTAGCGGGACCACCGGGGAGCTGTTTTTT; CDR3 protein: CASSQDWASGTTGELFF
V gene: TRBV4-2; clone size: .; J gene: TRBJ1-5; D gene: .; CDR3 DNA: TGTGCCAGCAGCCAAGAACTGTACCAGGGGAATCAGCCCCAGCATTTT; CDR3 protein: CASSQELYQGNQPQHF
V gene: TRBV5-1; clone size: .; J gene: TRBJ2-2; D gene: .; CDR3 DNA: TGCGCCAGCAGCTTGGAGGGGCCTCCCCACACCGGGGAGCTGTTTTTT; CDR3 protein: CASSLEGPPHTGELFF
V gene: TRBV5-6; clone size: .; J gene: TRBJ1-2; D gene: .; CDR3 DNA: TGTGCCAGCAGCTTGGGTAGACAGCTGCATAACTATGGCTACACCTTC; CDR3 protein: CASSLGRQLHNYGYTF
V gene: TRBV27; clone size: .; J gene: TRBJ2-1; D gene: TRBD1; CDR3 DNA: TGTGCCAGCGGCGACAGGGGGCCCTCCTACAATGAGCAGTTCTTC; CDR3 protein: CASGDRGPSYNEQFF
V gene: TRBV7-3; clone size: .; J gene: TRBJ2-1; D gene: TRBD2; CDR3 DNA: TGTGCCAGCAGCTTAACGGGAGGCGGGAGGCTCAATGAGCAGTTCTTC; CDR3 protein: CASSLTGGGRLNEQFF
V gene: TRBV19; clone size: .; J gene: TRBJ1-5; D gene: TRBD1; CDR3 DNA: TGTGCCAGTAGTATACCCCTACACAGGGGGCCAAATCAGCCCCAGCATTTT; CDR3 protein: CASSIPLHRGPNQPQHF
V gene: TRBV13; clone size: .; J gene: TRBJ1-1; D gene: .; CDR3 DNA: TGTGCCAGCAGCTTACTCCGGCAGGGTAACACTGAAGCTTTCTTT; CDR3 protein: CASSLLRQGNTEAFF
V gene: TRBV9; clone size: .; J gene: TRBJ2-3; D gene: .; CDR3 DNA: TGTGCCAGCAGCCCCCTCGGAGGGAGTGGCACAGATACGCAGTATTTT; CDR3 protein: CASSPLGGSGTDTQYF
V gene: TRBV6-1; clone size: .; J gene: TRBJ1-2; D gene: .; CDR3 DNA: TGTGCCAGCAGGGAGGGCAACTATGGCTACACCTTC; CDR3 protein: CASREGNYGYTF
V gene: TRBV14; clone size: .; J gene: TRBJ1-4; D gene: .; CDR3 DNA: TGTGCCAGCAGCCAAGATCCTTCGCATCTTCCGAATCAACTGTTTTTT; CDR3 protein: CASSQDPSHLPNQLFF
V gene: TRBV5-4; clone size: .; J gene: TRBJ2-5; D gene: .; CDR3 DNA: TGTGCCAGCAGCTTGGAAAGGGTGTGGGAGACCCAGTACTTC; CDR3 protein: CASSLERVWETQYF
V gene: TRBV18; clone size: .; J gene: TRBJ2-5; D gene: .; CDR3 DNA: TGTGCCAGCTCACCAGTCTCATACACCTCCCAAGGATACGAGACCCAGTACTTC; CDR3 protein: CASSPVSYTSQGYETQYF
V gene: TRBV6-5; clone size: .; J gene: TRBJ1-2; D gene: TRBD1; CDR3 DNA: TGTGCCAGCAGTGCCCTGACAGGGGAGTACGGCTACACCTTC; CDR3 protein: CASSALTGEYGYTF
V gene: TRBV5-4; clone size: .; J gene: TRBJ2-3; D gene: .; CDR3 DNA: TGTGCCAGCAGCTCTTCCGGGACTGCCCCTACAGATACGCAGTATTTT; CDR3 protein: CASSSSGTAPTDTQYF
V gene: TRBV7-9; clone size: once; J gene: TRBJ1-4; D gene: TRBD1; CDR3 DNA: TGTGCCAGCAGCGTCCCCCGGGACAGGGGTGAAAAACTGTTTTTT; CDR3 protein: CASSVPRDRGEKLFF
V gene: TRBV6-4; clone size: .; J gene: TRBJ2-1; D gene: TRBD2; CDR3 DNA: TGTGCCAGCAGTGAAGGAGATAGCGGGAGGGCCGGGGCCTTATATGAGCAGTTCTTC; CDR3 protein: CASSEGDSGRAGALYEQFF
V gene: TRBV6-5; clone size: .; J gene: TRBJ1-5; D gene: .; CDR3 DNA: TGTGCCAGCAGGGTAGTATACAATAGCAATCAGCCCCAGCATTTT; CDR3 protein: CASRVVYNSNQPQHF
V gene: TRBV19; clone size: .; J gene: TRBJ1-1; D gene: .; CDR3 DNA: TGTGCCAGTAGTATTGTATCTGGGGACACTGAAGCTTTCTTT; CDR3 protein: CASSIVSGDTEAFF
V gene: TRBV29-1; clone size: .; J gene: TRBJ2-7; D gene: .; CDR3 DNA: TGCAGCGCCGGAAGTTCTTACGAGCAGTACTTC; CDR3 protein: CSAGSSYEQYF
V gene: TRBV7-6; clone size: .; J gene: TRBJ2-1; D gene: TRBD2; CDR3 DNA: TGTGCCAGCAGTCGAGGACCGTCGGGGGGTATTGACAATGAGCAGTTCTTC; CDR3 protein: CASSRGPSGGIDNEQFF
V gene: TRBV15; clone size: .; J gene: TRBJ2-1; D gene: TRBD2; CDR3 DNA: TGTGCCACCAGCAGAGGCCTAGCGGATCCCTTGGGGAGGGGTGAGCAGTTCTTC; CDR3 protein: CATSRGLADPLGRGEQFF
V gene: TRBV4-3; clone size: few; J gene: TRBJ2-1; D gene: TRBD2; CDR3 DNA: TGCGCCAGCAGCCGAGAGACTAGCGGGAGGCTTTCTTACAATGAGCAGTTCTTC; CDR3 protein: CASSRETSGRLSYNEQFF
V gene: TRBV7-9; clone size: .; J gene: TRBJ2-7; D gene: .; CDR3 DNA: TGTGCCAGCAGCTTCGCGTCCGGGGGAATTGACTACGAGCAGTACTTC; CDR3 protein: CASSFASGGIDYEQYF
V gene: TRBV11-2; clone size: .; J gene: TRBJ2-5; D gene: .; CDR3 DNA: TGTGCCAGCAGCTTAGCGCTCCAGGCACTTGGGGAGACCCAGTACTTC; CDR3 protein: CASSLALQALGETQYF
V gene: TRBV4-1; clone size: medium-sized; J gene: TRBJ2-3; D gene: .; CDR3 DNA: TGCGCCAGCAGCCAAGTTGAGGGGGGGACAGATACGCAGTATTTT; CDR3 protein: CASSQVEGGTDTQYF
V gene: TRBV7-9; clone size: .; J gene: TRBJ1-5; D gene: TRBD1; CDR3 DNA: TGTGCCAGCAGCGTAGGGGGCCAGCCCCAGCATTTT; CDR3 protein: CASSVGGQPQHF
V gene: TRBV27; clone size: .; J gene: TRBJ1-3; D gene: .; CDR3 DNA: TGTGCCAGCAGTTTATCAGCCCTCTCTGGAAACACCATATATTTT; CDR3 protein: CASSLSALSGNTIYF
V gene: TRBV7-6; clone size: .; J gene: TRBJ2-2; D gene: TRBD2; CDR3 DNA: TGTGCCAGCAGCTTAGGTGCGGGGGAGGGCACCGGGGAGCTGTTTTTT; CDR3 protein: CASSLGAGEGTGELFF
V gene: TRBV19; clone size: .; J gene: TRBJ2-2; D gene: .; CDR3 DNA: TGTGCCACTTGGGACCCTAAAACCGGGGAGCTGTTTTTT; CDR3 protein: CATWDPKTGELFF
V gene: TRBV5-1; clone size: .; J gene: TRBJ1-2; D gene: TRBD1; CDR3 DNA: TGCGCCAGCAGGGGGACAGCCCTCTATGGCTACACCTTC; CDR3 protein: CASRGTALYGYTF
V gene: TRBV5-6; clone size: .; J gene: TRBJ1-2; D gene: .; CDR3 DNA: TGTGCCAGCACAGCCGGGGGATTAGGAGGCTACACCTTC; CDR3 protein: CASTAGGLGGYTF
V gene: TRBV4-3; clone size: .; J gene: TRBJ2-7; D gene: TRBD1; CDR3 DNA: TGCGCCAGCAGCCAAGACAGGGACAGTGGGTGGGAGCAGTACTTC; CDR3 protein: CASSQDRDSGWEQYF
V gene: TRBV19; clone size: .; J gene: TRBJ1-3; D gene: .; CDR3 DNA: TGTGCCAGTAAGATTGGAAACACCATATATTTT; CDR3 protein: CASKIGNTIYF
V gene: TRBV10-1; clone size: .; J gene: TRBJ2-3; D gene: TRBD2; CDR3 DNA: TGCGCCAGCAGTCCCGGGACTAGCGGGGAGGGGACAGATACGCAGTATTTT; CDR3 protein: CASSPGTSGEGTDTQYF
V gene: TRBV27; clone size: .; J gene: TRBJ2-7; D gene: .; CDR3 DNA: TGTGCCAGCAGTTTCATTGTAGGGGGGGCCCCCTACGAGCAGTACTTC; CDR3 protein: CASSFIVGGAPYEQYF
V gene: TRBV11-2; clone size: .; J gene: TRBJ2-3; D gene: TRBD1; CDR3 DNA: TGTGCCAGCAGCGACCGGACAGGGGGGACTAGCACAGATACGCAGTATTTT; CDR3 protein: CASSDRTGGTSTDTQYF
V gene: TRBV6-5; clone size: .; J gene: TRBJ2-7; D gene: TRBD2; CDR3 DNA: TGTGCCAGCTGTGTGGGACTAGCGGGCACCTACGAGCAGTACTTC; CDR3 protein: CASCVGLAGTYEQYF